The 4 T cell receptor beta chains below all came from one sample that was sequenced in a study of T cell repertoires in cytomegalovirus infection. TCRdb used MiXCR to reprocess the reads, holding one entry per CDR3 protein. This table has approximately 500,000 distinct CDR3 sequences, about 33% appearing once. Antigens of these TCRs are unknown. This specimen consisted of cultured PBMCs, obtained from culture after CMV antigen stimulation. The receptors derive from a human donor in good health (CMV status not recorded). Some clones in this sample may be carry-over from other donors' samples.

This clonotype appeared a few times. This sequence joins TRBV7-2 and TRBJ1-2; D not resolved. The CDR3 has 14 amino acids. From germline, CDR1 is SGHTA and CDR2 FQGNSA. V lost 5 bases, J lost 0 bases, and 10 bases lay in between. The CDR3 DNA reads as TGTGCCAGCAGCCCACCCACGGCTAACTATGGCTACACCTTC. Translated, it gives CASSPPTANYGYTF. Based on the CDR3 plus reference TRBV7-2 and TRBJ1-2, the full variable domain is GAGVSQSPSNKVTEKGKDVELRCDPISGHTALYWYRQSLGQGLEFLIYFQGNSAPDKSGLPSDRFSAERTGGSVSTLTIQRTQQEDSAVYLCASSPPTANYGYTFGSGTRLTVV.

The chain is built from TRBV6-2 or TRBV6-3 and TRBJ2-1, with 7 bases identical to TRBD2. Germline-derived CDR1 and CDR2 are MNHEY and SVGEGT. The CDR3 loop spans 13 amino acids. Trimming cost V 8 bases and J 14 bases; bases outside gene matches: 15. CDR3 residues: CASGARLANWEFF. As DNA, the CDR3 is TGTGCCAGCGGGGCGAGACTAGCCAATTGGGAGTTCTTC.

The chain combines TRBV7-2 with TRBJ1-5; 9 nucleotides align to TRBD1. The CDR3 contains 14 residues. Germline trimming cut 5 bases from V and 5 bases from J; bases unmatched to any gene: 4. Per germline, CDR1 SGHTA and CDR2 FQGNSA. The CDR3 is CASSRTGADQPQHF. DNA of the CDR3: TGTGCCAGCAGCCGGACAGGGGCGGATCAGCCCCAGCATTTT.

This clonotype has a handful of counts. This sequence joins TRBV12-3 or TRBV12-4 and TRBJ2-5, with D unclear. The length of the CDR3 is 11 residues. The V end lost 6 bases, the J end lost 5 bases, and 7 bases lay between the germline ends. The DNA for the CDR3 is TGTGCCAGCAGGGCACGGGAGACCCAGTACTTC. Translated: CASRARETQYF.